Shown below are 26 T cell receptor beta chains from a single sample sequenced in a study of blood T cell repertoires in COVID-19. Clones were read by immunoSEQ multiplex PCR, and TCRdb kept only the in-frame ones, dropping some. The repertoire holds approximately 230,000 clones, with 88% as singletons. Sequenced material: peripheral blood. All receptors derive from a man aged 80 or over with acute or convalescent COVID-19.

This clone is a singleton in its sample. The V and J genes are TRBV7-3 and TRBJ2-7; 7 bases are a match to TRBD1. Germline-derived CDR1 and CDR2 are SGHTA and FQGTGA. The CDR3 is 15 amino acids. V lost 1 base, J lost 3 bases, and 6 bases stayed unmatched. Here the CDR3 DNA reads TGTGCCAGCAGCTTAATGGGTGCAGGGGGCTACGAGCAGTACTTC. It yields the protein CASSLMGAGGYEQYF.

This clone was observed a single time. The chain carries TRBV9 and TRBJ1-1; the D is unclear. Germline V CDR1 and CDR2: SGDLS, YYNGEE. CDR3 length: 14 amino acids. V dropped 4 bases and J dropped 0 bases, with 10 bases sitting between them. CDR3: CASSRTSMNTEAFF. The CDR3 region has the DNA TGTGCCAGCAGCAGGACTAGCATGAACACTGAAGCTTTCTTT.

V usage is TRBV5-1 and J usage is TRBJ2-5, with D unclear. This CDR3 region has 16 residues. Germline loops: CDR1 SGHRS, CDR2 YFSETQ. Trimming removed 0 bases at V and 7 bases at J, with 19 bases between. For the CDR3, the DNA is TGCGCCAGCAGCTTGGAGATCGCCACCCAACACCGGACCCAGTACTTC. Its protein is CASSLEIATQHRTQYF.

This chain links TRBV3-1 (or the pseudogene TRBV3-2) with TRBJ2-2, with D possibly TRBD1 on 6 matching bases. With 3 bases removed from V and 4 bases from J, the gap between germline ends came to 12 bases. This CDR3 is built from 15 residues. Per the germline V gene, CDR1 is LGHDT and CDR2 is YNNKEL (reference sequence). The CDR3 is CASSHLGAGTGELFF. The CDR3 DNA follows: TGTGCCAGCAGCCACCTGGGGGCCGGCACCGGGGAGCTGTTTTTT.

This chain connects TRBV6-6 to TRBJ1-6; D is uncertain. Looked up from germline, CDR1 is MNHNY and CDR2 is SVGAGI (reference sequence). Trimming pared 3 bases from V and 9 bases from J, leaving 18 bases between. The CDR3 totals 16 residues. In DNA, the CDR3 is TGTGCCAGCAGTTATAGATCGGGAGTCGGAGTTTCACCCCTCCACTTT. This encodes CASSYRSGVGVSPLHF.

The rearrangement links TRBV19 to TRBJ1-2; TRBD1 aligns across 9 bases. This CDR3 has 16 amino acids. V shed 5 bases and J 9 bases; nucleotides not matched to a gene: 16. The germline CDR1 and CDR2 sequences are LNHDA and SQIVND (reference sequence). As DNA, the CDR3 is TGTGCCAGTAGTGCCTTCTCCGGGACAGGGAGTAGTAGCTACACCTTC. It yields the protein CASSAFSGTGSSSYTF.

The chain recombines TRBV6-2 or TRBV6-3 with TRBJ1-1; 7 positions agree with TRBD1. V gave up 4 bases and J gave up 4 bases; unmatched junction bases: 6. This CDR3 is built from 14 residues. The germline V gene encodes CDR1 MNHEY and CDR2 SVGEGT. The CDR3 coding sequence is TGTGCCAGCAGTTCCCAGACAGGGATCACTGAAGCTTTCTTT. It codes for CASSSQTGITEAFF.

The chain uses TRBV15 and TRBJ1-2; 8 nucleotides match TRBD1. With 4 bases clipped from V and 7 bases from J, the junction kept 8 bases outside the gene matches. Germline V gene sequence: CDR1 LNHNV, CDR2 YYDKDF (reference sequence). There are 14 residues in the CDR3. CDR3 in DNA: TGTGCCACCAGCATCCCGACAGGGGTGGGTGGCTACACCTTC. Residues: CATSIPTGVGGYTF.

The V gene is TRBV5-5, the J gene TRBJ1-6; D perhaps matches TRBD1 (6 bases). This CDR3 contains 15 residues. Germline CDR1 reads SGHKS; CDR2 reads YYEKEE (reference sequence). The V gene lost 0 bases and the J gene lost 10 bases, with 14 bases spanning the gap. The CDR3 coding sequence is TGTGCCAGCAGCTTGGAAGACAGGTCTTGGTCACCCCTCCACTTT. Amino acids: CASSLEDRSWSPLHF.

V gene TRBV12-3 or TRBV12-4 combines with J gene TRBJ1-2, with D unresolved. The length of the CDR3 is 13 residues. V was cut by 4 bases and J by 2 bases, with 8 bases left in between. In nucleotides, the CDR3 is TGTGCCAGCAGTTCAGGAATCAACTATGGCTACACCTTC. It codes for CASSSGINYGYTF.

The chain carries TRBV12-3 or TRBV12-4 and TRBJ2-7; a possible D gene is TRBD2 (6 bases). The CDR3 is 11 amino acids. The V gene lost 5 bases and the J gene lost 6 bases, with 8 bases spanning the gap. CDR3 protein: CASSQEGEQYF. The CDR3 DNA reads TGTGCCAGCAGTCAGGAGGGCGAGCAGTACTTC.

The rearrangement links TRBV5-1 to TRBJ2-5, with TRBD1 matching over 10 bases. The CDR3 sequence is 15 residues long. CDR1 is SGHRS and CDR2 is YFSETQ in the germline V gene. V lost 1 base to trimming and J lost 3 bases; unmatched junction nucleotides: 3. In DNA form, the CDR3 reads TGCGCCAGCAGCTTGAGGGGGACAGGGGAAGAGACCCAGTACTTC. This translates into CASSLRGTGEETQYF.

This chain joins TRBV7-9 and TRBJ1-1, with TRBD1 identical over 9 bases. The V gene end was trimmed by 6 bases and the J gene end by 2 bases; junction bases not matched to a gene: 10. Germline CDR1 is SEHNR and CDR2 is FQNEAQ (reference sequence). The CDR3 covers 16 residues. CDR3 residues: CASSPHVGQGNTEAFF. CDR3 DNA sequence: TGTGCCAGCAGTCCCCATGTGGGACAGGGAAACACTGAAGCTTTCTTT.

The genes are TRBV28 and TRBJ1-4; D possibly corresponds to TRBD1 (5 bases). Per germline, CDR1 MDHEN and CDR2 SYDVKM. This CDR3 has 15 amino acids. Trimming left V 5 bases short and J 7 bases short, with 17 bases between. The CDR3 loop is CASSTPRAVGEKLFF. The CDR3, as DNA: TGTGCCAGCAGTACCCCCAGGGCCGTGGGTGAAAAACTGTTTTTT.

Comments on this clone: This CDR3 is also generated by other DNA sequences in the sample. The chain uses TRBV5-1 and TRBJ1-2, with D hard to call. Per germline, CDR1 SGHRS and CDR2 YFSETQ. V lost 0 bases, J lost 8 bases, and 11 bases lay in between. The CDR3 length is 13 residues. The CDR3 region is CASSLAAGDGYTF. CDR3 nucleotides: TGCGCCAGCAGCTTGGCGGCAGGCGACGGCTACACCTTC.

The chain carries TRBV18 and TRBJ2-5; the D is unclear. CDR1 and CDR2 from the germline V gene are KGHSH and LQKENI. Trimming removed 3 bases from V and 0 bases from J, with 14 bases in between. The CDR3 spans 16 residues. The CDR3 bases are TGTGCCAGCTCACCGGTGGGCGCAGGCCACCAAGAGACCCAGTACTTC. It specifies CASSPVGAGHQETQYF. The variable domain in full, with the rest retrieved from reference TRBV18 and TRBJ2-5, is NAGVMQNPRHLVRRRGQEARLRCSPMKGHSHVYWYRQLPEEGLKFMVYLQKENIIDESGMPKERFSAEFPKEGPSILRIQQVVRGDSAAYFCASSPVGAGHQETQYFGPGTRLLVL.

The chain uses TRBV7-8 and TRBJ2-7; 11 bases fit TRBD2. The CDR3 has 16 amino acids. Germline values: CDR1 SGHVS, CDR2 FQNEAQ. V trimming: 6 bases; J trimming: 4 bases; junction bases outside the gene matches: 11. The CDR3 coding sequence is TGTGCCAGCAGTCGAGCCCAAACTAGCGGGGGTTACGAGCAGTACTTC. Its protein product is CASSRAQTSGGYEQYF.

The chain recombines TRBV11-2 with TRBJ2-7; 7 bases match TRBD1. The CDR3 runs to 17 residues. Trimming cost V 2 bases and J 5 bases; bases outside gene matches: 15. The V gene's germline CDR1 is SGHAT and CDR2 FQNNGV. CDR3: CASSLPPTTGLMNEQYF. The CDR3, as DNA: TGTGCCAGCAGCTTACCTCCTACGACAGGGCTAATGAACGAGCAGTACTTC.

J is TRBJ2-2 and V is TRBV7-9; D not certain. V lost 5 bases and J 6 bases, leaving 16 bases between the germline ends. The CDR3 sequence is 15 residues long. Germline loops: CDR1 SEHNR, CDR2 FQNEAQ (reference sequence). Written as DNA, the CDR3 is TGTGCCAGCAGCCCCCGACAAGCCAAGTCCGGGGAGCTGTTTTTT. Its translation: CASSPRQAKSGELFF.

J is TRBJ1-2 and V is TRBV6-6; 12 bases match TRBD1. V lost 5 bases, J lost 3 bases, and 7 bases stayed unmatched. CDR3 length: 16 residues. Germline-derived CDR1 and CDR2 are MNHNY and SVGAGI (reference sequence). The DNA for the CDR3 is TGTGCCAGCAGTCCCCGGGACAGGGGGCAGGACTATGGCTACACCTTC. Amino acid sequence: CASSPRDRGQDYGYTF.

The CDR3 DNA reads TGCGCCAGCAGCGCTGAACTAGCGGGAGCTCCCGACGAGCAGTACTTC. Translation gives CASSAELAGAPDEQYF. The chain links TRBV5-1 to TRBJ2-7, with TRBD2 identical over 11 bases. This CDR3 is 16 amino acids long. With V trimmed by 4 bases and J by 5 bases, 11 bases remained unmatched. Germline lookup yields CDR1 SGHRS and CDR2 YFSETQ.

The V and J genes are TRBV11-2 and TRBJ1-1; D gene uncertain. Germline V gene lookup returns CDR1 SGHAT and CDR2 FQNNGV. CDR3 size: 16 residues. V was cut by 1 base and J by 5 bases, with 17 bases left in between. The CDR3: CASSLGSREGKTEAFF. The CDR3 DNA reads as TGTGCCAGCAGCTTAGGGTCCCGGGAAGGGAAAACTGAAGCTTTCTTT.

V usage is TRBV28 and J usage is TRBJ2-1, with 12 bases identical to TRBD2. Germline V gene data show CDR1 as MDHEN and CDR2 as SYDVKM. The V segment lost 4 bases and the J segment 3 bases; nucleotides outside the gene matches: 7. There are 17 residues in the CDR3. For the CDR3, the DNA is TGTGCCAGCAGTTCAATTTCTAGCGGGAGGGGCTACAATGAGCAGTTCTTC. It is translated as CASSSISSGRGYNEQFF.

The V call is TRBV2, the J call TRBJ1-5; D may be TRBD1 (6 bases). The V gene lost 5 bases and the J gene lost 4 bases, with 12 bases spanning the gap. This CDR3 comprises 14 residues. Germline CDR1 and CDR2: SNHLY and FYNNEI. The CDR3 DNA follows: TGTGCCAGCAGTTCCCAGGGGTTGAATCAGCCCCAGCATTTT. Protein sequence: CASSSQGLNQPQHF.

This sequence joins TRBV15 and TRBJ2-3; 16 nucleotides align to TRBD2. The V gene end was trimmed by 0 bases and the J gene end by 0 bases; junction bases not matched to a gene: 9. This CDR3 has 21 residues. Germline-derived CDR1 and CDR2 are LNHNV and YYDKDF (reference sequence). The CDR3 loop is CATSRDLGLAGGLSSTDTQYF. For the CDR3, the DNA is TGTGCCACCAGCAGAGATCTGGGACTAGCGGGAGGGCTTTCAAGCACAGATACGCAGTATTTT.

The chain employs TRBV5-1 and TRBJ2-1, with 9 bases that match TRBD2. CDR1 SGHRS and CDR2 YFSETQ come from the germline V gene. The junction had 3 bases not matched to a gene; V was cut back by 1 base and J by 1 base. This CDR3 has 16 residues. In DNA, the CDR3 is TGCGCCAGCAGCTTGTCTAGCGGGGTGTCCTACAATGAGCAGTTCTTC. This gives the protein CASSLSSGVSYNEQFF.